This TCR beta chain was retrieved from a study of blood T cell repertoires in COVID-19. Study as a whole: Whether acute or convalescent, the COVID-19 samples came from the United States, Italy and Spain. Sources were T cells, B-cell-depleted T cells, or PBMCs; the material itself was cDNA or gDNA.

The ends lost 5 bases at V and 11 bases at J; junction bases unmatched: 11. The CDR3 extends over 13 amino acids. The germline gives CDR1 SNHLY, CDR2 FYNNEI. Clones were read by immunoSEQ multiplex PCR, and TCRdb kept only the in-frame ones, dropping some. The sample records 300,000 to 450,000 clones, around 87% being singletons. The J gene is TRBJ1-1, the V gene TRBV2, with TRBD1 identical over 7 bases. The TCR originated in a man younger than 35 who had recovered from COVID-19. The sequencing input was PBMCs or T cells enriched from blood (not recorded which). The CDR3 coding sequence is TGTGCCAGCAGTCAGGGGGTGCTTCGGGGGGCTTTCTTT. As protein: CASSQGVLRGAFF.